This entry lists 27 T cell receptor beta chains sequenced from one sample in a study of human T cells and chemical hapten exposure. TCRdb re-called the RACE reads with MiXCR, one entry per CDR3 protein. The sample lists 150,000 to 200,000 distinct CDR3 sequences, roughly 15% occurring once. Time point in this sample: patch test 1, 2 weeks after DPC sensitization. Treatment noted: therapeutic diphenylcyclopropenone sensitization with weekly scalp DPC. The specimen was whole blood, collected in connection with sensitization to the hapten diphenylcyclopropenone (DPC). These receptors all come from a woman in her twenties or thirties with alopecia areata. Some clones in this sample may be carry-over from other donors' samples.

Only a few counts were recorded for this clonotype. The CDR3 region has the DNA TGTGCCAGTAGTCCGAGCGCGTCAGTCTCAGAGACCCAGTACTTC. Amino acid sequence: CASSPSASVSETQYF. The chain links TRBV19 to TRBJ2-5; D is undetermined. Per germline, CDR1 LNHDA and CDR2 SQIVND (reference sequence). V was trimmed by 5 bases and J by 4 bases, leaving 17 bases between them. The CDR3 runs to 15 residues.

The table lists this clonotype with a few counts. The CDR3 spells CASGWPSGRASYEQYF. The DNA for the CDR3 is TGTGCCAGCGGCTGGCCTAGCGGGAGGGCCTCGTACGAGCAGTACTTC. This sequence joins TRBV7-2 and TRBJ2-7; 12 nucleotides match TRBD2. Trimming cost V 8 bases and J 4 bases; bases outside gene matches: 12. There are 16 residues in the CDR3. Germline V gene data show CDR1 as SGHTA and CDR2 as FQGNSA.

V is TRBV4-2 and J is TRBJ2-3; 10 positions match TRBD2. The germline V gene has CDR1 LGHNA and CDR2 YNFKEQ. The CDR3 sequence is 17 residues long. V lost 1 base and J lost 3; bases outside the gene matches: 7. This CDR3 reads CASSQATSGGATDTQYF. The DNA of the CDR3 is TGTGCCAGCAGCCAAGCCACAAGCGGGGGGGCGACAGATACGCAGTATTTT.

By share of the sample, this clonotype is medium-sized. The chain uses TRBV4-3 and TRBJ1-2; possibly TRBD1 for D (5 bases). Germline lookup yields CDR1 LGHNA and CDR2 YSLEER. This CDR3 is built from 15 residues. Trimming left V 0 bases short and J 0 bases short, with 8 bases between. CDR3 amino acids: CASSQDWGTNYGYTF. The CDR3 DNA is TGCGCCAGCAGCCAAGATTGGGGGACTAACTATGGCTACACCTTC.

The chain has TRBV14 and TRBJ2-2; 10 bases match TRBD1. J was trimmed by 4 bases and V by 2 bases; bases with no gene match: 7. Germline V CDR1 and CDR2: SGHDN, FVKESK. This CDR3 contains 17 residues. The CDR3, as DNA: TGTGCCAGCAGCCAACTTAGACAGGGGGCTTTCACCGGGGAGCTGTTTTTT. This encodes CASSQLRQGAFTGELFF. Filled out from reference TRBV14 and TRBJ2-2, the complete variable domain reads EAGVTQFPSHSVIEKGQTVTLRCDPISGHDNLYWYRRVMGKEIKFLLHFVKESKQDESGMPNNRFLAERTGGTYSTLKVQPAELEDSGVYFCASSQLRQGAFTGELFFGEGSRLTVL.

V and J are TRBV12-3 or TRBV12-4 and TRBJ1-5; no definite D call. The CDR3 consists of 14 residues. Trimming stripped 6 bases from V and 6 bases from J, with 15 bases between. The CDR3 spells CASRPGNEGQPQHF. The CDR3 DNA reads TGTGCCAGCAGGCCCGGGAACGAAGGTCAGCCCCAGCATTTT.

The J gene is TRBJ1-3, the V gene TRBV3-1; D is possibly TRBD1 (6 bases). CDR3 length: 14 residues. CDR1 and CDR2 (germline): LGHDT, YNNKEL (reference sequence). Trimming shortened V by 5 bases and J by 0 bases, and 8 bases separated the two germline ends. In DNA form, the CDR3 reads TGTGCCAGCAGCTCGGGACACTCTGGAAACACCATATATTTT. It codes for CASSSGHSGNTIYF.

This clonotype was seen a handful of times. The CDR3 DNA is TGCAGTGCCGGGGACAGGGCGAACACCGGGGAGCTGTTTTTT. Amino acids: CSAGDRANTGELFF. The chain is built from TRBV20-1 and TRBJ2-2; 9 positions agree with TRBD1. This CDR3 is built from 14 residues. Germline values: CDR1 DFQATT, CDR2 SNEGSKA (reference sequence). With V trimmed by 6 bases and J by 0 bases, 2 bases remained unmatched.

This clonotype was seen more than once but under ten times. The chain combines TRBV13 with TRBJ2-1, with 7 bases fitting TRBD2. Germline CDR1 and CDR2: PRHDT and FYEKMQ (reference sequence). The trim removed 3 bases at V and 5 bases at J, leaving 7 bases unmatched. This CDR3 is built from 15 residues. In nucleotides, the CDR3 is TGTGCCAGCAGCTTTGAGGCTAGCGGAAACAATGAGCAGTTCTTC. The encoded protein is CASSFEASGNNEQFF.

This chain links TRBV20-1 with TRBJ2-7, with D tentatively TRBD1 or TRBD2 (5 bases each). Germline loops: CDR1 DFQATT, CDR2 SNEGSKA (reference sequence). This CDR3 region has 15 residues. The V and J ends lost 2 bases and 2 bases respectively, with 16 bases between them. The CDR3 reads CSARTRSRGTYEQYF. CDR3 DNA sequence: TGCAGTGCTAGAACCAGGTCGAGGGGAACCTACGAGCAGTACTTC.

This clonotype has just a few counts. The chain recombines TRBV2 with TRBJ1-5; 9 bases line up with TRBD1. This CDR3 comprises 14 residues. The J segment lost 6 bases and the V segment lost 4 bases, leaving 4 bases of the junction unmatched. Germline CDR1 reads SNHLY; CDR2 reads FYNNEI. This CDR3 is CASSGQGVRQPQHF. In DNA, the CDR3 is TGTGCCAGCAGTGGACAGGGGGTCCGTCAGCCCCAGCATTTT.

The table lists this clonotype with a count of one. The chain carries TRBV28 and TRBJ2-7, with 9 bases identical to TRBD1. V was clipped by 6 bases and J by 4 bases; unmatched bases: 10. Germline CDR1 and CDR2: MDHEN and SYDVKM. There are 15 residues in the CDR3. CDR3 coding DNA: TGTGCCAGCAGAACCGGACAGGGGAGATTGTACGAGCAGTACTTC. Translated: CASRTGQGRLYEQYF.

A few counts support this clonotype. The genes are TRBV4-1 and TRBJ2-1, with D possibly TRBD1 on 6 matching bases. Per the germline V gene, CDR1 is MGHRA and CDR2 is YSYEKL. V was cut by 3 bases and J by 1 base, with 19 bases left in between. The CDR3 totals 18 residues. The CDR3: CASSHPEWGQPSYNEQFF. The CDR3 region has the DNA TGCGCCAGCAGCCACCCCGAATGGGGGCAGCCATCCTACAATGAGCAGTTCTTC.

The chain is built from TRBV18 and TRBJ1-1; D unclear. Germline V CDR1 and CDR2: KGHSH, LQKENI. V was trimmed by 5 bases and J by 0 bases, leaving 13 bases between them. The CDR3 is 15 amino acids. The CDR3 DNA reads TGTGCCAGCTCATCAGGCCCGGGGATGAACACTGAAGCTTTCTTT. Translated, it gives CASSSGPGMNTEAFF.

The gene calls are TRBV20-1 and TRBJ2-5, with 12 bases matching TRBD2. V was clipped by 8 bases and J by 3 bases; unmatched bases: 7. Looked up from germline, CDR1 is DFQATT and CDR2 is SNEGSKA (reference sequence). The length of the CDR3 is 14 residues. The CDR3 spells CSITRLAGEETQYF. As DNA, the CDR3 is TGCAGTATCACCAGACTAGCGGGAGAAGAGACCCAGTACTTC.

This chain uses TRBV19 with TRBJ2-7; a possible D gene is TRBD1 (7 bases). V gave up 8 bases and J gave up 3 bases, with 11 bases separating them. Germline lookup yields CDR1 LNHDA and CDR2 SQIVND (reference sequence). The CDR3 has 12 amino acids. The CDR3 nucleotides are TGTGCCAGTGGCAGGGGGGACTACGAGCAGTACTTC. Protein: CASGRGDYEQYF.

The chain joins TRBV20-1 to TRBJ2-7; 8 bases line up with TRBD1. After removal of 0 bases from V and 6 bases from J, the junction contained 1 base not matched to a gene. This CDR3 is built from 12 residues. Germline assignment: CDR1 DFQATT and CDR2 SNEGSKA (reference sequence). This CDR3 is CSARDTGGEQYF. DNA of the CDR3: TGCAGTGCTAGAGATACAGGGGGCGAGCAGTACTTC.

This clonotype occurred a few times. The rearrangement joins TRBV20-1 to TRBJ1-6; D gene unclear. CDR3 length: 15 amino acids. V was pared by 2 bases and J by 5 bases, with 13 bases between. CDR1 and CDR2 from the germline V gene are DFQATT and SNEGSKA (reference sequence). CDR3 DNA: TGCAGTGCTAGAAAGCCGGGAGCGGATAATTCACCCCTCCACTTT. This sequence encodes CSARKPGADNSPLHF.

There are many counts of this clonotype. The CDR3 nucleotides read TGTGCCAGCAGCTTAGGAACAGGGGGGAATCAGCCCCAGCATTTT. Translating gives CASSLGTGGNQPQHF. V and J are TRBV7-8 and TRBJ1-5; 8 bases match TRBD1. The ends lost 1 base at V and 4 bases at J; junction bases unmatched: 3. The CDR3 runs 15 residues. Germline V gene sequence: CDR1 SGHVS, CDR2 FQNEAQ.

This clonotype was picked up a small number of times. The gene calls are TRBV5-1 and TRBJ2-7; 8 bases are shared with TRBD1. J gave up 0 bases and V 4 bases, and 9 bases lay outside the gene matches. The CDR3 runs 16 residues. From germline, CDR1 is SGHRS and CDR2 YFSETQ. The CDR3 bases are TGCGCCAGCAGCCCGCCCTCCGGGACAGGCTCCTACGAGCAGTACTTC. Residues: CASSPPSGTGSYEQYF.

The chain carries TRBV29-1 and TRBJ2-2; possible D gene TRBD1, 5 bases. The CDR3 is 14 residues long. Looked up from germline, CDR1 is SQVTM and CDR2 is ANQGSEA. V gave up 6 bases and J gave up 2 bases, with 13 bases separating them. In DNA form, the CDR3 reads TGCAGCGTGGCGACAGTCCTTAACACCGGGGAGCTGTTTTTT. Its protein product is CSVATVLNTGELFF.

The chain couples TRBV28 to TRBJ2-1; D is perhaps TRBD2 (5 bases). The germline CDR1 and CDR2 sequences are MDHEN and SYDVKM. This CDR3 region has 13 residues. V lost 11 bases and J lost 0, with 11 bases in between. Written as DNA, the CDR3 is TGTGCCGGTAGCGCGAGCTCCTACAATGAGCAGTTCTTC. It is translated as CAGSASSYNEQFF.

This clonotype was found many times. The chain uses TRBV20-1 and TRBJ2-1; D is unresolved. The germline V and J ends were trimmed by 5 bases and 3 bases, with 14 bases remaining between them. This CDR3 spans 14 amino acids. Germline-derived CDR1 and CDR2 are DFQATT and SNEGSKA (reference sequence). The CDR3: CSAEVWLGYNEQFF. The CDR3 DNA follows: TGCAGTGCTGAGGTGTGGCTGGGCTACAATGAGCAGTTCTTC.

This chain uses TRBV4-1 with TRBJ1-6; tentative D call: TRBD1 (5 bases). Germline loops: CDR1 MGHRA, CDR2 YSYEKL. The V gene lost 1 base and the J gene lost 0 bases, with 16 bases spanning the gap. The CDR3 extends over 19 amino acids. CDR3 coding DNA: TGCGCCAGCAGCCAAGCCCTCTCAAGTAGGGGCTCCTATAATTCACCCCTCCACTTT. This translates into CASSQALSSRGSYNSPLHF.

The chain carries TRBV9 and TRBJ1-1; 8 bases agree with TRBD1. Per germline, CDR1 SGDLS and CDR2 YYNGEE. This CDR3 comprises 12 residues. Trimming took 0 bases from V and 10 from J; bases not matched to a gene: 2. The CDR3 region has the DNA TGTGCCAGCAGCGTAGGAGACAGGGGAGCTTTCTTT. It codes for CASSVGDRGAFF.

The V call is TRBV12-3 or TRBV12-4, the J call TRBJ2-5; D is unresolved. The CDR3 runs to 12 residues. V lost 3 bases, J lost 5 bases, and 7 bases lay in between. This CDR3 is CASSLLGETQYF. The DNA for the CDR3 is TGTGCCAGCAGTTTGCTTGGGGAGACCCAGTACTTC.

This chain uses TRBV9 with TRBJ2-3; perhaps TRBD2 as D (6 bases). Per germline, CDR1 SGDLS and CDR2 YYNGEE. Trimming shortened V by 4 bases and J by 4 bases, and 10 bases separated the two germline ends. This CDR3 is 13 amino acids long. CDR3 sequence (DNA): TGTGCCAGCAGCCCCAGACTAGCAGATACGCAGTATTTT. It yields the protein CASSPRLADTQYF. Variable domain in full (rest from reference TRBV9 and TRBJ2-3): DSGVTQTPKHLITATGQRVTLRCSPRSGDLSVYWYQQSLDQGLQFLIQYYNGEERAKGNILERFSAQQFPDLHSELNLSSLELGDSALYFCASSPRLADTQYFGPGTRLTVL.